One and the same sample provided the 10 T cell receptor beta chains below, sequenced in a study of T-cell memory formation after mild COVID-19. TCRdb reanalysed the 5' RACE reads using MiXCR and keeps one entry per CDR3 protein. The sample records roughly 190,000 distinct CDR3 sequences, around 27% being singletons. Material: PBMCs or a T cell subset sorted from them (not recorded which). Every receptor here comes from an adult woman who had mild COVID-19 (a few samples of this study predate the infection). Cell type and time point are not known.

This chain uses TRBV7-2 with TRBJ2-3; D remains ambiguous. V lost 1 base, J lost 3 bases, and 5 bases lay in between. CDR3 length: 13 residues. CDR1 is SGHTA, CDR2 FQGNSA, per germline. Written as DNA, the CDR3 is TGTGCCAGCAGCTTAGGGTGGACAGATACGCAGTATTTT. Translated: CASSLGWTDTQYF.

The chain joins TRBV20-1 to TRBJ2-1; 8 bases line up with TRBD2. Per the germline V gene, CDR1 is DFQATT and CDR2 is SNEGSKA (reference sequence). Trimming took 0 bases from V and 2 from J; bases not matched to a gene: 3. The CDR3 contains 15 residues. CDR3 in amino acids: CSARDHGRAYNEQFF. The CDR3 DNA reads TGCAGTGCTAGAGATCACGGGAGGGCCTACAATGAGCAGTTCTTC.

The chain is built from TRBV30 and TRBJ2-3; no firm D call. The germline V gene encodes CDR1 GTSNPN and CDR2 SVGIG (reference sequence). Trimming left V 1 base short and J 2 bases short, with 4 bases between. This CDR3 has 12 residues. The CDR3 DNA sequence: TGTGCCTGGAGTGGAGACACAGATACGCAGTATTTT. It codes for CAWSGDTDTQYF.

A few counts support this clonotype. V and J are TRBV5-1 and TRBJ2-1; D is tentatively TRBD1 or TRBD2 (7 bases each). The CDR3 is 15 amino acids. V was pared by 7 bases and J by 2 bases, with 16 bases between. Per the germline V gene, CDR1 is SGHRS and CDR2 is YFSETQ. The chain's CDR3 is CASRGRDSAYNEQFF. The CDR3 nucleotides are TGCGCCAGCCGGGGGAGGGACAGTGCCTACAATGAGCAGTTCTTC.

In this sample, this clonotype turned up a few times. V and J are TRBV7-9 and TRBJ2-5; 11 nucleotides agree with TRBD2. Germline V gene lookup returns CDR1 SEHNR and CDR2 FQNEAQ (reference sequence). J was trimmed by 0 bases and V by 1 base; bases with no gene match: 10. This CDR3 comprises 19 residues. CDR3 loop: CASSLEALAGGPYQETQYF. The CDR3 DNA reads TGTGCCAGCAGCTTAGAGGCCCTAGCGGGGGGCCCGTACCAAGAGACCCAGTACTTC.

In this sample, this clonotype turned up a few times. The chain combines TRBV11-1 with TRBJ2-7; D perhaps matches TRBD2 (5 bases). Trimming took 5 bases from V and 3 from J, leaving 14 bases between them. The V gene's germline CDR1 is SGHAT and CDR2 FQDESV (reference sequence). The CDR3 covers 14 residues. In DNA form, the CDR3 reads TGTGCCAGCAGCAGCTCACTAGATCGCTACGAGCAGTACTTC. Encoded protein: CASSSSLDRYEQYF.

This clonotype was counted a few times. This chain connects TRBV7-2 to TRBJ2-1; D ambiguous. This CDR3 is 11 amino acids long. The ends were cut back, 7 bases at V and 4 bases at J, with 5 bases in the middle. The germline gives CDR1 SGHTA, CDR2 FQGNSA. CDR3 nucleotides: TGTGCCAGCATCCAATACAATGAGCAGTTCTTC. Residues: CASIQYNEQFF.

The rearrangement joins TRBV5-5 to TRBJ2-1; TRBD1 is a possible D gene (6 bases). V dropped 4 bases and J dropped 8 bases, with 16 bases sitting between them. The germline gives CDR1 SGHKS, CDR2 YYEKEE (reference sequence). CDR3 length equals 14 residues. The DNA of the CDR3 is TGTGCCAGCAGCCAGGGGACCCTCAGCCATGAGCAGTTCTTC. Amino acid sequence: CASSQGTLSHEQFF.

In this sample, this clonotype turned up a few times. CDR3 region: CASSYVSFLQETQYF. The CDR3 DNA follows: TGTGCCAGCAGCTATGTTTCGTTTCTCCAAGAGACCCAGTACTTC. The rearrangement links TRBV5-8 to TRBJ2-5, with no clear D. Trimming left V 3 bases short and J 1 base short, with 13 bases between. CDR1 and CDR2 from the germline V gene are SGHTS and YDEGEE. This CDR3 region has 15 residues.

This chain uses TRBV2 with TRBJ1-5; TRBD1 is a possible D gene (5 bases). CDR3 length equals 16 residues. V was clipped by 0 bases and J by 4 bases, with 13 bases between them. The germline V gene has CDR1 SNHLY and CDR2 FYNNEI. The CDR3 sequence is CASSEALRGGNQPQHF. The CDR3 nucleotides are TGTGCCAGCAGTGAAGCGCTTCGGGGGGGTAATCAGCCCCAGCATTTT.